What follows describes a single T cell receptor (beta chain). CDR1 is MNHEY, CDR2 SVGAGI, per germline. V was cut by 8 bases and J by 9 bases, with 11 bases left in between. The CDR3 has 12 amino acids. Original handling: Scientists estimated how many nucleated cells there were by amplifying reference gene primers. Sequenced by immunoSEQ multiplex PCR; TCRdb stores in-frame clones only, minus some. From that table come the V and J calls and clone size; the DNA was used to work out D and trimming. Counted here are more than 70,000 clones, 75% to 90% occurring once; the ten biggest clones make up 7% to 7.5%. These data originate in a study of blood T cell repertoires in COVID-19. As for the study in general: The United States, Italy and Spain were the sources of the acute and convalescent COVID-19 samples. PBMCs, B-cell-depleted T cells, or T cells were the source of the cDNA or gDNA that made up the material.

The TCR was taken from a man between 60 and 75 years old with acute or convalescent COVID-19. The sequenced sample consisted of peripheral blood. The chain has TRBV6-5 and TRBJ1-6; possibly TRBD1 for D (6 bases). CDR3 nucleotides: TGTGCCAGCTGCCAGGGGAGTTCACCCCTCCACTTT. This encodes CASCQGSSPLHF.